A selection of T cell receptor beta chains follows, all from one sample in a study of tumor-infiltrating lymphocytes in primary liver carcinoma. Using its own MiXCR run on the multiplex PCR reads, TCRdb lists one record per CDR3 protein. The table lists fewer than 75,000 distinct CDR3 sequences, 65% to 80% of them singletons. Sequenced material: liver tumor tissue from sampling region 2. All receptors derive from a man aged 40-55 years with primary liver carcinoma and hepatitis B virus infection. CDR3s include the opening cysteine and the closing phenylalanine or tryptophan. D genes are given only for firm matches. Not all rows give a size; the values are once, few, many and, for expanded clones, a class.

V: TRBV14; D: NA; size: NA; J: TRBJ2-1; CDR3: CASNQDWVYNEQSF; DNA: TGTGCCAGCAACCAAGATTGGGTGTACAATGAGCAGTCCTTC
V: TRBV6-6; D: TRBD1; size: many; J: TRBJ2-2; CDR3: CASSSGQGATGELFF; DNA: TGTGCCAGCAGTTCGGGACAGGGGGCCACCGGGGAGCTGTTTTTT
V: TRBV29-1; D: TRBD1; size: NA; J: TRBJ1-1; CDR3: CSVARQGSNTEASF; DNA: TGCAGCGTTGCAAGACAGGGGTCTAACACTGAAGCTTCATTT
V: TRBV5-1; D: NA; size: NA; J: TRBJ2-7; CDR3: CAISLELIYEQYF; DNA: TGCGCCATCAGCTTGGAACTAATCTACGAGCAGTACTTC
V: TRBV5-5; D: TRBD1; size: many; J: TRBJ2-7; CDR3: CASSHRTGQSDEQYF; DNA: TGTGCCAGCAGCCATCGGACAGGGCAGTCGGACGAGCAGTACTTC
V: TRBV11-3; D: NA; size: NA; J: TRBJ1-3; CDR3: CASSLYGANTIYF; DNA: TGTGCCAGCAGCTTATACGGGGCAAACACCATATATTTT
V: TRBV12-3/TRBV12-4; D: NA; size: once; J: TRBJ2-1; CDR3: CASSLGIEQLF; DNA: TGTGCCAGCAGTCTCGGGATAGAGCAGTTGTTC
V: TRBV7-8; D: NA; size: NA; J: TRBJ2-3; CDR3: CASSSRGGGYSDTQYF; DNA: TGTGCCAGCAGTTCAAGAGGGGGGGGATATTCGGATACGCAGTATTTT
V: TRBV4-2; D: TRBD1; size: NA; J: TRBJ1-2; CDR3: CASSQEAGGRSGYAF; DNA: TGTGCCAGCAGCCAAGAGGCAGGGGGCAGATCCGGCTACGCCTTC
V: TRBV29-1; D: TRBD2; size: NA; J: TRBJ2-3; CDR3: CSVSGTSGFTDTRYF; DNA: TGTAGCGTTTCAGGGACTAGCGGATTCACAGATACGCGGTATTTT
V: TRBV4-2; D: TRBD1; size: few; J: TRBJ2-6; CDR3: CAGSQAATGGTGANVLTF; DNA: TGTGCCGGCAGCCAAGCTGCGACAGGGGGGACTGGGGCCAACGTCCTGACCTTC
V: TRBV6-2/TRBV6-3; D: TRBD2; size: NA; J: TRBJ2-4; CDR3: CAISLASGKNIQYF; DNA: TGTGCCATCAGTTTGGCTAGCGGCAAAAACATCCAGTACTTC
V: TRBV11-1; D: NA; size: many; J: TRBJ2-7; CDR3: CASSSSRGGEQYF; DNA: TGTGCCAGCAGCTCCTCGCGGGGTGGCGAGCAGTACTTC
V: TRBV11-2; D: NA; size: NA; J: TRBJ2-5; CDR3: CASILTAGGSGETQHF; DNA: TGTGCCAGCATCTTAACAGCAGGAGGCTCGGGGGAGACCCAGCACTTC
V: TRBV21-1; D: NA; size: once; J: TRBJ2-7; CDR3: CASTKESGGGGADEQYF; DNA: TGTGCCAGCACCAAAGAAAGTGGTGGGGGAGGGGCAGACGAGCAGTACTTC
V: TRBV11-2; D: NA; size: NA; J: TRBJ2-5; CDR3: CASRSRDSASQETQYF; DNA: TGTGCCAGCAGATCCCGGGATTCGGCCAGCCAAGAGACCCAGTACTTC
V: TRBV6-2/TRBV6-3; D: NA; size: many; J: TRBJ2-7; CDR3: CASSYGSPRYEQYF; DNA: TGTGCCAGCAGTTACGGGTCTCCCCGGTACGAGCAGTACTTC
V: TRBV5-4; D: TRBD2; size: NA; J: TRBJ2-6; CDR3: CASSLGLARANVLTF; DNA: TGTGCCAGCAGCCTGGGACTAGCTAGGGCCAACGTCCTGACTTTC
V: TRBV6-5; D: NA; size: NA; J: TRBJ2-7; CDR3: CASRYPASYEQYF; DNA: TGTGCCAGCAGATACCCCGCCTCCTACGAGCAGTACTTC
V: TRBV4-1; D: TRBD2; size: once; J: TRBJ2-3; CDR3: CASNQTIALAGVTDTQKF; DNA: TGCGCCAGCAACCAGACCATTGCCCTAGCGGGAGTCACCGATACGCAGAAATTT
V: TRBV19; D: TRBD2; size: NA; J: TRBJ2-7; CDR3: CASMTGGGNYEQYF; DNA: TGTGCCAGTATGACGGGAGGAGGTAATTACGAGCAGTACTTC
V: TRBV11-2; D: NA; size: NA; J: TRBJ2-7; CDR3: CACSLTASSSYEQYF; DNA: TGTGCCTGCAGCTTGACTGCGTCTAGCTCCTACGAGCAGTACTTC
V: TRBV5-6; D: NA; size: NA; J: TRBJ2-7; CDR3: CASSAGSGWEQYF; DNA: TGTGCCAGCAGCGCAGGGAGTGGCTGGGAGCAGTACTTC
V: TRBV11-2; D: NA; size: NA; J: TRBJ2-3; CDR3: CATRKASADRQYF; DNA: TGTGCCACCCGCAAAGCTAGCGCAGATAGGCAGTATTTT
V: TRBV25-1; D: NA; size: NA; J: TRBJ1-1; CDR3: CASIGQMNTEALF; DNA: TGTGCCAGCATAGGACAGATGAACACTGAAGCTCTCTTT
V: TRBV29-1; D: NA; size: NA; J: TRBJ2-3; CDR3: CSVEFVAELMDTQYF; DNA: TGCAGCGTTGAATTTGTAGCAGAACTTATGGATACGCAGTATTTT
V: TRBV11-2; D: TRBD1; size: NA; J: TRBJ2-3; CDR3: CVTSFYRGTDTQYF; DNA: TGTGTCACCAGCTTCTACAGGGGGACAGATACGCAGTATTTT
V: TRBV11-1; D: NA; size: NA; J: TRBJ2-7; CDR3: CASSSSWDSSYEHYF; DNA: TGTGCCAGCAGCTCATCCTGGGACTCCTCCTACGAGCATTACTTC
V: TRBV28; D: NA; size: many; J: TRBJ1-5; CDR3: CASSLGASRPQHF; DNA: TGTGCCAGCAGTCTAGGGGCGAGTCGTCCCCAGCATTTT
V: TRBV6-5; D: TRBD1; size: NA; J: TRBJ2-1; CDR3: CANSYLTGGNEQLF; DNA: TGTGCCAACAGTTACCTCACAGGGGGCAATGAGCAGTTGTTC
V: TRBV10-3; D: NA; size: many; J: TRBJ2-7; CDR3: CATSDTLTTYEQYF; DNA: TGTGCCACCTCTGACACCTTGACTACCTACGAGCAGTACTTC
V: TRBV29-1; D: TRBD1; size: NA; J: TRBJ2-7; CDR3: CRVEGTGSYGQYF; DNA: TGCAGAGTTGAAGGGACAGGGTCCTACGGGCAGTACTTC
V: TRBV4-2; D: NA; size: many; J: TRBJ2-3; CDR3: CASSQEVRRADTQYF; DNA: TGTGCCAGCAGCCAAGAAGTTAGGAGGGCAGATACGCAGTATTTT
V: TRBV11-2; D: NA; size: NA; J: TRBJ2-5; CDR3: CASGQSPGGGKETQYF; DNA: TGTGCCAGCGGCCAATCTCCTGGTGGGGGGAAAGAGACCCAGTATTTC
V: TRBV28; D: TRBD2; size: NA; J: TRBJ2-7; CDR3: CAIIPVDGRTEEQYF; DNA: TGTGCCATCATACCAGTAGACGGGAGGACTGAAGAGCAGTACTTC
V: TRBV11-2; D: NA; size: NA; J: TRBJ2-5; CDR3: CASSHIPGVGKESQYF; DNA: TGTGCCAGCAGCCATATTCCTGGCGTGGGGAAAGAGTCCCAGTACTTC
V: TRBV13; D: TRBD2; size: NA; J: TRBJ2-1; CDR3: CASRDHGRGDEQFF; DNA: TGTGCCAGCAGAGACCACGGTCGGGGGGATGAGCAGTTCTTC
V: TRBV12-3/TRBV12-4; D: TRBD1; size: NA; J: TRBJ2-7; CDR3: CDSSRTGTGTYEEYF; DNA: TGTGACAGCAGCCGCACCGGGACAGGGACCTACGAGGAGTACTTC
V: TRBV30; D: NA; size: once; J: TRBJ2-1; CDR3: CAWRQKRRSYNEQFF; DNA: TGTGCCTGGAGGCAGAAAAGACGCTCCTACAATGAGCAGTTCTTC
V: TRBV5-6; D: TRBD2; size: NA; J: TRBJ2-5; CDR3: CANSPKGMGGETQYF; DNA: TGTGCCAACAGCCCCAAGGGGATGGGAGGGGAGACCCAGTACTTC
V: TRBV11-2; D: TRBD1; size: NA; J: TRBJ2-7; CDR3: CASSVGQGDVHEQYF; DNA: TGTGCCAGCAGCGTGGGACAGGGGGATGTGCACGAGCAGTACTTC
V: TRBV5-1; D: TRBD2; size: many; J: TRBJ2-3; CDR3: CASSLSSGSADTQYF; DNA: TGCGCCAGCAGCTTGTCCAGCGGGAGTGCAGATACGCAGTATTTT